The 11 T cell receptor beta chains below were found in one sample sequenced in a study of spatial heterogeneity in lung cancer. Time point described: blood at routine non-recurrence follow-up after resection. Tumor, nontumor lung or frozen PBMC supplied whole RNA that was sequenced unsorted. MiXCR, applied by TCRdb to the 5' RACE reads, yields one record per CDR3 protein. The data contain roughly 120,000 distinct CDR3 sequences, 10% to 15% of them singletons. The sequenced sample was PBMCs, obtained at follow-up. These receptors were collected from a male donor with early-stage non-small cell lung cancer.

This clonotype was seen many times. This chain uses TRBV6-2 or TRBV6-3 with TRBJ2-2; 7 bases fit TRBD1. This CDR3 is 13 amino acids long. The V segment lost 5 bases and the J segment 6 bases; nucleotides outside the gene matches: 3. The germline CDR1 and CDR2 sequences are MNHEY and SVGEGT. The CDR3 region has the DNA TGTGCCAGCAGTCGGGACAGCCCCGGGGAGCTGTTTTTT. Translation: CASSRDSPGELFF.

Only a few counts were recorded for this clonotype. The chain carries TRBV10-2 and TRBJ1-6; D possibly corresponds to TRBD1 (5 bases). The CDR3 runs to 14 residues. Deletions cut 7 bases from V and 7 bases from J, with 14 bases between. CDR1 is WSHSY and CDR2 is SAAADI in the germline V gene. The CDR3 protein is CASTGTSTNSPLHF. CDR3 nucleotide sequence: TGCGCCAGCACCGGGACCTCAACGAATTCACCCCTCCACTTT.

This clonotype was seen a few times. The chain employs TRBV7-9 and TRBJ2-6; 7 positions match TRBD1. V lost 4 bases to trimming and J lost 0 bases; unmatched junction nucleotides: 6. Per the germline V gene, CDR1 is SEHNR and CDR2 is FQNEAQ (reference sequence). This CDR3 has 17 amino acids. In nucleotides, the CDR3 is TGTGCCAGCAGCTCTAATGACAGGGCCTCTGGGGCCAACGTCCTGACTTTC. This encodes CASSSNDRASGANVLTF.

The chain joins TRBV5-1 to TRBJ2-7; D not certain. The V gene's germline CDR1 is SGHRS and CDR2 YFSETQ. This CDR3 has 12 residues. Trimming took 0 bases from V and 6 from J, leaving 7 bases between them. The CDR3 region is CASSLDSVEQYF. The CDR3 DNA follows: TGCGCCAGCAGCTTGGACAGCGTCGAGCAGTACTTC.

This clonotype was seen a few times. The chain recombines TRBV7-9 with TRBJ2-7; TRBD1 matches 8 bases. With V trimmed by 5 bases and J by 4 bases, 10 bases remained unmatched. CDR3 length: 15 amino acids. CDR1 is SEHNR, CDR2 FQNEAQ, per germline (reference sequence). CDR3 protein: CASSSTGTGGYEQYF. CDR3 DNA: TGTGCCAGCAGCAGCACCGGGACAGGAGGGTACGAGCAGTACTTC.

This clonotype was found a few times. The rearrangement links TRBV20-1 to TRBJ2-7; 7 nucleotides align to TRBD2. J was trimmed by 3 bases and V by 2 bases; bases with no gene match: 7. The germline gives CDR1 DFQATT, CDR2 SNEGSKA (reference sequence). The CDR3 sequence is 14 residues long. CDR3 DNA sequence: TGCAGTGCTAGATTGGGCAGGGACTACTACGAGCAGTACTTC. Translated: CSARLGRDYYEQYF.

This rearrangement joins TRBV20-1 to TRBJ1-3, with D unclear. The CDR3 length is 14 residues. In germline, CDR1 is DFQATT, CDR2 SNEGSKA (reference sequence). Trimming removed 4 bases at V and 1 base at J, with 11 bases between. CDR3 in amino acids: CSATSSGSGNTIYF. The CDR3 nucleotides are TGCAGTGCTACCAGTTCGGGATCTGGAAACACCATATATTTT.

In this sample, this clonotype turned up many times. The chain couples TRBV9 to TRBJ2-5; 7 bases match TRBD2. CDR1 and CDR2 (germline): SGDLS, YYNGEE. V was pared by 3 bases and J by 5 bases, with 13 bases of the junction left unmatched. This CDR3 is built from 16 residues. CDR3 nucleotides: TGTGCCAGCAGCGAGCTCCCTGGGAGCGGGGTGGAGACCCAGTACTTC. Its protein is CASSELPGSGVETQYF.

The J gene is TRBJ2-3, the V gene TRBV6-2 or TRBV6-3, with D perhaps TRBD2 (7 bases). The germline gives CDR1 MNHEY, CDR2 SVGEGT. The CDR3 is 12 residues long. V shed 6 bases and J shed 10 bases, with 14 bases lying between them. The CDR3 is CASRRGGTSQYF. CDR3 in DNA: TGTGCCAGCAGGAGGGGGGGGACTTCGCAGTATTTT.

In its sample, this clonotype was seen a few times. The V gene is TRBV14, the J gene TRBJ2-3, with 7 bases fitting TRBD2. CDR1 is SGHDN, CDR2 FVKESK, per germline. The CDR3 spans 14 residues. V gave up 0 bases and J gave up 8 bases; unmatched junction bases: 5. CDR3 sequence (DNA): TGTGCCAGCAGCCAAGAAACCGGGACTATTACGCAGTATTTT. This gives the protein CASSQETGTITQYF.

Ten or more counts support this clonotype. The rearrangement joins TRBV2 to TRBJ2-1, with 9 bases aligning to TRBD2. With V trimmed by 8 bases and J by 6 bases, 5 bases remained unmatched. CDR1 and CDR2 from the germline V gene are SNHLY and FYNNEI. The CDR3 covers 13 residues. The CDR3 nucleotides are TGTGCCAGCGGTGGCGGGGGGGCCAATGAGCAGTTCTTC. It translates to CASGGGGANEQFF.